A selection of T cell receptor beta chains follows, all from one sample in a study of cytomegalovirus exposure and HLA in healthy donors. This table comes from immunoSEQ multiplex PCR, and its TCRdb copy is limited to in-frame clones, with some not included. Here the sample spans about 140,000 clones, 61% being singletons. Sequencing was done on a sample of PBMCs. The receptors derive from a male donor in good health and CMV-seronegative. Both conserved end residues are part of each CDR3. D genes are given only for firm matches. The listing skips clone size in some rows; elsewhere it reads once, few, many or a size class.

TRBJ1-1,NA,NA,TRBV5-4,TGTGCCAGCAGCTTGGATCCGGGGAACACTGAAGCTTTCTTT,CASSLDPGNTEAFF
TRBJ2-6,TRBD1,NA,TRBV7-6,TGTGCCAGCAGCTTAACGACAGGGGGTGTTGGGGCCAACGTCCTGACTTTC,CASSLTTGGVGANVLTF
TRBJ2-2,NA,NA,TRBV28,TGTGCCAGCAGTAGCCTGGGCCAAGGGGGACCTGAAACCGGGGAGCTGTTTTTT,CASSSLGQGGPETGELFF
TRBJ2-2,NA,NA,TRBV7-2,TGTGCCAGCAGCCGAGACACCGGCGGGGGGGAGCTGTTTTTT,CASSRDTGGGELFF
TRBJ2-2,TRBD1,NA,TRBV9,TGTGCCAGCAGCGTAGTCGGACAGGGTGGTTCCGGGGAGCTGTTTTTT,CASSVVGQGGSGELFF
TRBJ1-1,NA,NA,TRBV7-9,TGTGCCAGCAGCTCGAGGGGGGGGACATCGGCCCCCACTGAAGCTTTCTTT,CASSSRGGTSAPTEAFF
TRBJ2-5,TRBD2,NA,TRBV2,TGTGCCAGCAGTGAAATAGGGGGCGGGGGGGAAGAGACCCAGTACTTC,CASSEIGGGGEETQYF
TRBJ1-2,TRBD1,NA,TRBV6-6,TGTGCCAGCAGTCTGACAGGGGAAGCCTACACCTTC,CASSLTGEAYTF
TRBJ2-3,TRBD2,NA,TRBV5-1,TGCGCCAGCAGCTTCCAGGGAGGGAGCACAGATACGCAGTATTTT,CASSFQGGSTDTQYF
TRBJ2-2,NA,NA,TRBV2,TGTGCCAGCAGTAAACTTTCTGGGGAGCTGTTTTTT,CASSKLSGELFF
TRBJ2-3,NA,few,TRBV7-2,TGTGCCAGCAGCTTACGACTCGGGCTAGCATCAGATACGCAGTATTTT,CASSLRLGLASDTQYF
TRBJ2-7,NA,NA,TRBV7-9,TGTGCCAGCAGCTTGGGCGACTCCTACGAGCAGTACTTC,CASSLGDSYEQYF
TRBJ1-1,NA,once,TRBV6-5,TGTGCCAGCAGTTACCAATGGCAGGGAGGGAAGGCTTTCTTT,CASSYQWQGGKAFF
TRBJ2-3,TRBD2,few,TRBV7-6,TGTGCCAGCAGCCTAGCGGCCCTTAGCACAGATACGCAGTATTTT,CASSLAALSTDTQYF
TRBJ1-5,TRBD1,NA,TRBV6-6,TGTGCCAGCAGTTACAGGTCAGGGGGCGATCAGCCCCAGCATTTT,CASSYRSGGDQPQHF
TRBJ2-3,NA,few,TRBV7-2,TGTGCCAGCAGCTTAGATCAGGGGTTCAGCACAGATACGCAGTATTTT,CASSLDQGFSTDTQYF
TRBJ2-1,NA,few,TRBV2,TGTGCCAGCAGTGAAGGGACAGAGCAGTTCTTC,CASSEGTEQFF
TRBJ1-5,NA,NA,TRBV11-2,TGTGCCAGCAGCTTTAACCACGGGGGTAATCAGCCCCAGCATTTT,CASSFNHGGNQPQHF
TRBJ1-1,NA,NA,TRBV7-2,TGTGCCAGTAGCTTAGAGGCCAGGGGGAACACTGAAGCTTTCTTT,CASSLEARGNTEAFF
TRBJ2-7,TRBD1,once,TRBV11-2,TGTGCCAGCAGCTCCCTTCGGGGACAGGGGACCTACGAGCAGTACTTC,CASSSLRGQGTYEQYF